This T cell receptor beta chain was obtained from a study of primary melanoma T cells and metastatic recurrence. General study points: Regardless of ulceration, mitotic rate or nodal disease, >20% T-cell fraction appeared protective.

The germline gives CDR1 MNHGY, CDR2 SAAAGT. V was pared by 2 bases and J by 3 bases, with 14 bases between. This CDR3 has 15 amino acids. About this clone itself: The antigen remains undetermined.

Primary melanoma in these patients was surgically resected but could recur metastatically. Using immunoSEQ multiplex PCR, the repertoire was profiled, and TCRdb retains in-frame clones only, with some absent. The sample consists of 150 or so clones, about 85% of them appearing once. The chain recombines TRBV6-8 with TRBJ2-7; a weak D match, TRBD1 (5 bases). This clonotype was obtained from a human donor with melanoma. The sequenced material came from melanoma tumor tissue. CDR3 amino acids: CASSYIRVQGYEQYF. Here the CDR3 DNA reads TGTGCCAGCAGTTACATCCGCGTGCAGGGCTACGAGCAGTACTTC.